This record covers a single T cell receptor beta chain. The germline V gene encodes CDR1 MNHEY and CDR2 SVGEGT. With 2 bases clipped from V and 0 bases from J, the junction kept 8 bases outside the gene matches. The CDR3 extends over 17 amino acids. Data came from immunoSEQ multiplex PCR; TCRdb stores just in-frame clones and leaves some out. Of about 140,000 clones listed, around 86% are singletons. This entry comes from a study of blood T cell repertoires in COVID-19. Study information: Nucleic acid was either cDNA or gDNA, and it came from T cells, B-cell-depleted T cells, or PBMCs.

This chain uses TRBV6-2 or TRBV6-3 with TRBJ2-7, with 9 bases matching TRBD1. This sequence was found in a man in his 60s who had recovered from COVID-19. The sequencing sample was made of PBMCs or T cells enriched from blood (not recorded which). The CDR3 spells CASSYPGTGKFSYEQYF. CDR3 bases: TGTGCCAGCAGTTACCCAGGGACAGGGAAATTCTCCTACGAGCAGTACTTC.